This T cell receptor (beta chain) is from a study of blood T cells in healthy people across ages (dated by TCRdb to between 2015 and 2017). As for the study more broadly: In model experiments, template switching captured about one uniquely barcoded TCR beta cDNA molecule for every two T cells. To avoid experimental bias, donors of different ages were randomly spread across the sequencing lanes. Four age groups were formed from the donors: young (average roughly 15 years), middle-aged (just under 40), aged (over 55) and long-lived (82). The study analyzed two additional independent replicas of 1 million unique cDNA reads from the same blood draw for two donors, one aged 18 to 30 and one aged 80 or older. Age-related changes in TCR beta repertoire diversity were measured in the study by deep sequencing normalized with unique cDNA molecular identifiers.

Concerning this clonotype itself: Its antigen target is currently unknown. It has no much larger one-base neighbor in the sample; base qualities were not kept.

The paper's findings and limits, for the study overall: Compared with the aged group, the long-lived group had more naive CD4+ T cells, fewer expanded clones and increased TCR diversity, a pattern suggesting age selection. Since profiling was done on bulk unsorted PBMCs, naive and antigen-experienced compartments could not be conclusively compared. Estimates of total diversity based on one million sequenced T cells were regarded as lower bounds and as underestimates. Because the CMV infection status of the donors was unknown, age-related changes in expanded clonotypes may potentially have been confounded. As age increased, observed TCR beta diversity per million T cells dropped in a roughly linear way, and a significant reduction was already evident by age roughly 40. A strong correlation was found between observed TCR beta diversity and the percentage of naive T cells measured by flow cytometry.

The approximately 41 donors, aged roughly 6 to 90 years, were systemically healthy Caucasian individuals from Russia. Each donor gave roughly 9.5 milliliters of peripheral blood, collected into EDTA-treated Vacutainer tubes. Ficoll-Paque density-gradient centrifugation was used to isolate PBMCs, with at least 7 million obtained per sample. Total RNA was extracted from PBMCs with Trizol reagent, with at least 5.5 micrograms obtained per sample. For every donor, an aliquot of PBMCs went through flow cytometry to measure the percentages of naive CD45RAhigh/CD27high T cells. The library was generated by 5' RACE. A second PCR of about 6 to 11 cycles was performed with a sample-barcoded 5' primer and a J-beta primer mix. Each TCR beta cDNA molecule received a unique molecular identifier from a template-switch 5' adaptor carrying 12 random nucleotides. Each sample yielded at least 2.5 million CDR3-containing paired-end reads. The Mint cDNA synthesis kit, primed by a TRBC-specific oligonucleotide, was used to synthesize first-strand cDNA from all RNA. After uracil-DNA glycosylase treatment, a first 18-cycle PCR used universal primers M1SS and BC2_uni_R on all cDNA. As for how the authors treated the data: For normalization, 1 million high-quality reads, each with a distinct molecular identifier, were randomly selected from each sample. Reads sharing molecular identifiers were discarded rather than binned into consensus sequences. MiTCR, set to a Q25 quality threshold and the strictest error-elimination algorithm, was used for CDR3 identification, clonotype clustering and error correction. A nonparametric unseen species model with Euler transformation was used to estimate a lower bound on total TCR beta diversity. TCRdb trimmed public reads at Q25 via fastp, called clones via MiXCR and kept in-frame beta chains. One record per CDR3 amino acid sequence lists the most common genes and DNA. What appears here as the V and J calls and clone size reflects TCRdb's work, not the paper's. This sample has over 1,500,000 distinct CDR3 sequences in its table, and approximately 40% of those were observed once. The ten top clones hold more than 20% of the sample.

Sequencing was done on a sample of blood. This sequence was found in a human donor in good health.

The DNA is TGCGCCAGCAGCCGAGATGGACGGGCGGGGAACACTGAAGCTTTCTTT. It translates to CASSRDGRAGNTEAFF. The chain couples TRBV5-1 to TRBJ1-1, with no confident D gene call. The germline ends are 17 bases apart after V is trimmed by 4 bases and J by 1 base. The germline V gene specifies SGHRS as CDR1 and YFSETQ as CDR2. The CDR3 runs 16 residues from the cysteine to the phenylalanine. The retained sequence is limited to the CDR3, 48 bases, with the frame set at the first base.